This T cell receptor beta chain was found in a study of blood T cell repertoires in COVID-19. Study-level information: Sources were T cells, B-cell-depleted T cells, or PBMCs; the material itself was cDNA or gDNA.

Per the original data handling: For nucleated cells, counts were estimated from reference gene primer amplification. TCRdb keeps only in-frame clones here, not all; method: immunoSEQ multiplex PCR. V and J calls and clone size are as listed in that table; D and trimming were resolved from the DNA. The sample comprises 85,000 to 110,000 clones, 87% of which are singletons, and 6.2% rests with the top ten. The CDR3 consists of 14 residues. The V segment lost 6 bases and the J segment 6 bases; nucleotides outside the gene matches: 6. The germline CDR1 and CDR2 sequences are MDHEN and SYDVKM. The rearrangement uses TRBV28 and TRBJ1-3; 9 nucleotides align to TRBD1. The TCR comes from a human donor in a cohort sampled during active COVID-19. The specimen sequenced was peripheral blood. As DNA, the CDR3 is TGTGCCAGCAGGAACACAGGGGGCCCAAACACCATATATTTT. Translating it yields CASRNTGGPNTIYF. The full variable domain, completed using reference TRBV28 and TRBJ1-3, is DVKVTQSSRYLVKRTGEKVFLECVQDMDHENMFWYRQDPGLGLRLIYFSYDVKMKEKGDIPEGYSVSREKKERFSLILESASTNQTSMYLCASRNTGGPNTIYFGEGSWLTVV.